This is a list of T cell receptor beta chains from one sample in a study of identical twins. TCRdb ran MiXCR on the 5' RACE reads and lists one entry per CDR3 protein. The sample carries a few hundred thousand distinct CDR3 sequences, roughly 8.6% recorded once. This sample also appeared in a second study, on yellow fever vaccine responses in identical twins.

Material for sequencing was CD8+ T cells sorted from blood. Receptors originate from a young woman in good health. The CDR3 runs from the conserved cysteine through the conserved F or W. Clone sizes are given selectively: once, few, many, or a class where the clone is expanded.

>many|TRBJ2-5|TRBV4-2
CASSQGSGETQYF
>.|TRBJ1-4|TRBV5-1
CASSWGGNMGKLFF
>.|TRBJ2-7|TRBV7-8
CASGFAGAGYSYEQYF
>few|TRBJ2-5|TRBV20-1
CSASLLGGGRQETQYF
>few|TRBJ2-3|TRBV6-1
CASTGLAGFVADTQYF
>many|TRBJ2-7|TRBV14
CASSQTGRTYEQYF
>few|TRBJ1-2|TRBV2
CASSRDRETSNYGYTF
>.|TRBJ2-1|TRBV6-1
CASSRPTSSYNEQFF
>.|TRBJ2-1|TRBV4-3
CASRSLTDTYNEQFF
>.|TRBJ2-1|TRBV4-3
CASSQDPRFDSQEQFF
>.|TRBJ2-7|TRBV27
CASSLGDPDEQYF
>.|TRBJ2-1|TRBV7-3
CASSLTGVERADSSYNEQFF
>.|TRBJ2-1|TRBV4-3
CASSQDRGRQQEQFF
>many|TRBJ2-3|TRBV28
CASSLLRGTDTQYF
>.|TRBJ2-1|TRBV5-5
CASSLASHNEQFF
>.|TRBJ2-5|TRBV10-2
CASSPQSGLGGETQYF
>few|TRBJ1-1|TRBV10-3
CAISDPEEGSMNTEAFF
>.|TRBJ2-7|TRBV6-2/TRBV6-3
CASSYPPGRAPSSYEQYF
>many|TRBJ2-7|TRBV7-9
CASSLVTYEQYF
>many|TRBJ1-5|TRBV12-3/TRBV12-4
CASKLGTGTQPQHF
>many|TRBJ2-5|TRBV5-1
CASSQTDSRRETQYF
>.|TRBJ2-7|TRBV6-1
CASRHGGGHVGNEQYF
>.|TRBJ2-3|TRBV7-3
CASSPHGPGETQYF
>few|TRBJ2-1|TRBV14
CASSIGRGGSYNEQFF
>few|TRBJ2-1|TRBV7-7
CASSLASGGAEEQFF
>.|TRBJ2-7|TRBV20-1
CSARTGQGPYEQYF
>.|TRBJ2-3|TRBV20-1
CSARAVGRGVTDTQYF
>few|TRBJ2-6|TRBV5-1
CASSLVHGPSSGANVLTF
>.|TRBJ1-4|TRBV28
CASSLAENNEKLFF
>few|TRBJ2-5|TRBV12-3/TRBV12-4
CASSSPWSQETQYF
>many|TRBJ2-7|TRBV29-1
CSAGTGGSPYEQYF
>few|TRBJ2-1|TRBV11-2
CASSLGTGGILNEQFF
>few|TRBJ1-6|TRBV28
CASSPWTGSYNSPLHF
>few|TRBJ2-7|TRBV10-3
CAISDVMSGGAYEQYF
>few|TRBJ2-2|TRBV5-6
CASSTSGVHTGELFF
>.|TRBJ1-6|TRBV9
CASSVEGAGSPLHF
>many|TRBJ2-3|TRBV4-3
CASSQRTSGRADTQYF
>many|TRBJ2-1|TRBV7-9
CASSGLAGGSANEQFF
>many|TRBJ1-3|TRBV9
CASSVAPAIYSGNTIYF
>many|TRBJ2-7|TRBV20-1
CSAEPEKTNSYEQYF
>few|TRBJ2-7|TRBV7-6
CASSLAGPRDEQYF
>.|TRBJ1-5|TRBV15
CATAGQGNQPQHF
>few|TRBJ2-1|TRBV6-2/TRBV6-3
CASSRGTGANEQFF
>many|TRBJ2-2|TRBV6-1
CASRGAYAGELFF
>many|TRBJ2-3|TRBV12-3/TRBV12-4
CASSPTPPSRAGGRRDTQYF
>.|TRBJ2-1|TRBV10-1
CASSDISGSSYNEQFF
>few|TRBJ2-3|TRBV12-3/TRBV12-4
CASSDAGVGAADTQYF
>.|TRBJ2-5|TRBV2
CASSGRDNNQETQYF
>many|TRBJ2-7|TRBV7-9
CASTPGTATYEQYF
>few|TRBJ2-1|TRBV14
CASSHWLAEYNEQFF
>.|TRBJ2-5|TRBV20-1
CSAGQRISLLATRETQYF
>.|TRBJ2-2|TRBV4-2
CASSQGTGGSGELFF
>few|TRBJ2-1|TRBV10-3
CAISEFDSGSYNEQFF